The 6 T cell receptor beta chains below were found in one sample sequenced in a study of T cell responses to AZD1222 COVID-19 vaccine (dated by TCRdb to the early 2020s). Library prep was done by the immunoSEQ multiplex PCR assay. In its TCRdb copy, this immuneACCESS table keeps in-frame sequences only and misses some clones. Where compared with another copy, unresolved V genes explain less than half of these, and the others have no known cause. A total of roughly 70,000 clones appear in this sample, 82% of them only once. The ten largest clones capture over 5% of the sample. This specimen's time point label, per the study, means: baseline before first vaccination. This material consisted of peripheral blood, taken on day 0 of AZD1222 vaccination. The receptors originated from an adult in good health.

This rearrangement joins TRBV18 to TRBJ1-1, with D perhaps TRBD1 (5 bases). Germline V lookup: CDR1 KGHSH, CDR2 LQKENI. Trimming cost V 4 bases and J 0 bases, with 15 bases left between them. The CDR3 is 16 amino acids. The CDR3, as DNA: TGTGCCAGCTCACGTGGTCGTACGGGGGTGAACACTGAAGCTTTCTTT. Protein sequence: CASSRGRTGVNTEAFF.

The chain recombines TRBV19 with TRBJ1-1; 11 nucleotides line up with TRBD1. The V segment lost 5 bases and the J segment 4 bases; nucleotides outside the gene matches: 6. The CDR3 has 15 residues. Germline V lookup: CDR1 LNHDA, CDR2 SQIVND (reference sequence). The DNA of the CDR3 is TGTGCCAGTAGTGGGAGGACAGGGGGCGTCACTGAAGCTTTCTTT. It encodes CASSGRTGGVTEAFF.

The chain carries TRBV6-5 and TRBJ1-1; 8 bases map to TRBD1. The junction had 8 bases not matched to a gene; V was cut back by 2 bases and J by 6 bases. This CDR3 has 15 amino acids. Per the germline V gene, CDR1 is MNHEY and CDR2 is SVGAGI. Here the CDR3 reads CASSYPGQGGSEAFF. The CDR3 bases are TGTGCCAGCAGTTACCCAGGACAGGGAGGTTCTGAAGCTTTCTTT.

This clone was found once. This chain joins TRBV7-9 and TRBJ1-6; no reliable D call. CDR1 is SEHNR and CDR2 is FQNEAQ in the germline V gene (reference sequence). The CDR3 sequence is 14 residues long. Trimming pared 4 bases from V and 7 bases from J, leaving 11 bases between. The CDR3 DNA is TGTGCCAGCAGCTCGCCGGGATACAATTCACCCCTCCACTTT. Its translation is CASSSPGYNSPLHF.

This chain connects TRBV6-5 to TRBJ2-1, with D possibly being TRBD1 (5 bases). Germline V lookup: CDR1 MNHEY, CDR2 SVGAGI. The CDR3 is made up of 13 amino acids. V was shortened by 0 bases and J by 10 bases, with 10 bases between the two germline ends. CDR3 nucleotide sequence: TGTGCCAGCAGTTACTCGGGGCCCCGGGAGCAGTTCTTC. Amino acid sequence: CASSYSGPREQFF.

The chain links TRBV6-5 to TRBJ2-2; 10 bases are a match to TRBD1. Per germline, CDR1 MNHEY and CDR2 SVGAGI. V was clipped by 6 bases and J by 6 bases; unmatched bases: 7. This CDR3 is built from 15 residues. The CDR3 DNA follows: TGTGCCAGCAGAACCGGGACAGGGGAACCCGGGGAGCTGTTTTTT. Its translation is CASRTGTGEPGELFF.